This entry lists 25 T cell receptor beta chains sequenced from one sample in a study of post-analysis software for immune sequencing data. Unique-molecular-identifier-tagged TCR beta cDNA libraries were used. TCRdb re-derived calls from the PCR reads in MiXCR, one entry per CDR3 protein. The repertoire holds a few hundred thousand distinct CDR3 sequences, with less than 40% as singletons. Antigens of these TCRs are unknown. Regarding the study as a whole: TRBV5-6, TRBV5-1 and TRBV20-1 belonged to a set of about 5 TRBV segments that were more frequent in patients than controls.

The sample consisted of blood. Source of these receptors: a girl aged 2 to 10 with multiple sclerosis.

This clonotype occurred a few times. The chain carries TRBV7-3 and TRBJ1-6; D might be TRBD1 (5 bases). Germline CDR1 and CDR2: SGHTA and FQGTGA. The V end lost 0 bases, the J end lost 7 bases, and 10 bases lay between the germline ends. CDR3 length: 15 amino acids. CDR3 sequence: CASSLTLGQNSPLHF. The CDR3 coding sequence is TGTGCCAGCAGCTTAACGTTGGGGCAGAATTCACCCCTCCACTTT.

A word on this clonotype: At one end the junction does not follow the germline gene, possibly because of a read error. CDR3 region: CANSLEAGVWYNEQFF. The CDR3 bases are TGTGCCAACAGCTTAGAAGCTGGGGTGTGGTACAATGAGCAGTTCTTC. The V call is TRBV7-2, the J call TRBJ2-1; D gene uncertain. Germline V gene sequence: CDR1 SGHTA, CDR2 FQGNSA. The CDR3 sequence is 16 residues long.

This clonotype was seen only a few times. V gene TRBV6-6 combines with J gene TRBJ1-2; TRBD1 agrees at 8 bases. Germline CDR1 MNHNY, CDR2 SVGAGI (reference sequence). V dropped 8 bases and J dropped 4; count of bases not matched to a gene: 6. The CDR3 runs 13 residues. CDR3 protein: CASLDREGYGYTF. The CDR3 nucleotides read TGTGCCAGCCTGGACAGGGAAGGCTATGGCTACACCTTC.

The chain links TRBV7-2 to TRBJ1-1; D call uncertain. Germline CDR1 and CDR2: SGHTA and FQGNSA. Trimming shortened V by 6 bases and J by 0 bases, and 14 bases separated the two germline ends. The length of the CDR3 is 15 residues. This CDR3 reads CASRLALELNTEAFF. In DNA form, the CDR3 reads TGTGCCAGCAGACTCGCCCTGGAGTTGAACACTGAAGCTTTCTTT.

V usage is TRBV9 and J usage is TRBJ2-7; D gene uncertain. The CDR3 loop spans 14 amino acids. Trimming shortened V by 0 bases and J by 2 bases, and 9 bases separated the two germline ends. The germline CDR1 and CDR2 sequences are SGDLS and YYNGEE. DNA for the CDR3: TGTGCCAGCAGCGTAGAGGCGCTACCCTACGAGCAGTACTTC. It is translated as CASSVEALPYEQYF.

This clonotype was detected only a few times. The CDR3 loop reads CASLIDGSSYNEQFF. The CDR3, as DNA: TGTGCCAGCCTCATCGACGGTAGCTCCTACAATGAGCAGTTCTTC. V gene TRBV6-6 combines with J gene TRBJ2-1, with D unresolved. The V end lost 8 bases, the J end lost 0 bases, and 14 bases lay between the germline ends. In germline, CDR1 is MNHNY, CDR2 SVGAGI (reference sequence). The CDR3 covers 15 residues.

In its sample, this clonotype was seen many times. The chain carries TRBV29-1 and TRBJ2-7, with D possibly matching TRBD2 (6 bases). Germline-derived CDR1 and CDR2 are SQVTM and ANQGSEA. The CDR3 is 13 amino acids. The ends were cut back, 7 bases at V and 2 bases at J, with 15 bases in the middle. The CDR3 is CSAKGTGAYEQYF. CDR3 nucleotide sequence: TGCAGCGCCAAAGGGACGGGAGCCTACGAGCAGTACTTC.

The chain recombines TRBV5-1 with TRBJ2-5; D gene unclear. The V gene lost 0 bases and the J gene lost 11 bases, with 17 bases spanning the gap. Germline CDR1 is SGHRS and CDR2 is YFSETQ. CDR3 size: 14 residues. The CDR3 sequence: CASSLEYSAYGQYF. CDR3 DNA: TGCGCCAGCAGCTTGGAGTACAGCGCCTACGGGCAGTACTTC.

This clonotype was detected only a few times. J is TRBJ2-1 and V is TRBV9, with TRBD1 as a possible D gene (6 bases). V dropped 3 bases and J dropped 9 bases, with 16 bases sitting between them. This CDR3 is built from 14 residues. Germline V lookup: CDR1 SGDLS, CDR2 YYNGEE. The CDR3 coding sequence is TGTGCCAGCAGCGCCGAACAGGGTGGCGGTGAGCAGTTCTTC. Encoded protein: CASSAEQGGGEQFF.

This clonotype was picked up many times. The CDR3: CASSYHPYTKGEQFF. CDR3 nucleotides: TGTGCCAGCAGTTACCACCCCTACACAAAGGGAGAGCAGTTCTTC. The genes are TRBV6-7 and TRBJ2-1; D remains unclear. TRBV6-7 belongs to the ORF category, with a function that is uncertain. Trimming shortened V by 2 bases and J by 10 bases, and 18 bases separated the two germline ends. The CDR3 has 15 residues.

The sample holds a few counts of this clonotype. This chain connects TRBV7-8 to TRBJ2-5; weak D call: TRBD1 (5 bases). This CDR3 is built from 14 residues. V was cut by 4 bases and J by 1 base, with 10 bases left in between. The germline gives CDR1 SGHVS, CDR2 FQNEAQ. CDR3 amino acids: CASSSQGSQETQYF. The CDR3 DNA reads TGTGCCAGCAGCTCCCAGGGATCCCAAGAGACCCAGTACTTC.

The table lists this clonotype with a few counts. The CDR3 here is CSASEGTPYEQYF. The DNA for the CDR3 is TGCAGTGCAAGCGAGGGGACTCCCTACGAGCAGTACTTC. The chain has TRBV20-1 and TRBJ2-7, with D possibly being TRBD2 (6 bases). The CDR3 is 13 residues long. Germline CDR1 is DFQATT and CDR2 is SNEGSKA (reference sequence). V lost 6 bases and J 2 bases, leaving 14 bases between the germline ends.

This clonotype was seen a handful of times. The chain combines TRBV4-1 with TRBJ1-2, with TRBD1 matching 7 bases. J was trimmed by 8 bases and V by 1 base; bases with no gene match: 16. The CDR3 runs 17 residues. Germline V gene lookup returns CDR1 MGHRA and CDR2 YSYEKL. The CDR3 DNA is TGCGCCAGCAGCCAAGGGGGACAGACGCTACGAGCGCGGGGCTACACCTTC. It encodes CASSQGGQTLRARGYTF.

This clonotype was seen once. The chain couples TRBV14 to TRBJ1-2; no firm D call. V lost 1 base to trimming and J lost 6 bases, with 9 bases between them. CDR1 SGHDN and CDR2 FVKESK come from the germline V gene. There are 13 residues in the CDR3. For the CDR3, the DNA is TGTGCCAGCAGCCAAGGGCGATTAAATGGCTACACCTTC. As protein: CASSQGRLNGYTF. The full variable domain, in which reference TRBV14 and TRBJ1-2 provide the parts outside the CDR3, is EAGVTQFPSHSVIEKGQTVTLRCDPISGHDNLYWYRRVMGKEIKFLLHFVKESKQDESGMPNNRFLAERTGGTYSTLKVQPAELEDSGVYFCASSQGRLNGYTFGSGTRLTVV.

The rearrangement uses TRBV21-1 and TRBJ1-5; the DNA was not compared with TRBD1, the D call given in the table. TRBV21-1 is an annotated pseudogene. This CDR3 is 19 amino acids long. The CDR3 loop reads CASSKGVGTGVTGNQPQHF. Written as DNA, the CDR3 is TGTGCCAGCAGCAAAGGGGTGGGGACAGGGGTAACGGGCAATCAGCCCCAGCATTTT.

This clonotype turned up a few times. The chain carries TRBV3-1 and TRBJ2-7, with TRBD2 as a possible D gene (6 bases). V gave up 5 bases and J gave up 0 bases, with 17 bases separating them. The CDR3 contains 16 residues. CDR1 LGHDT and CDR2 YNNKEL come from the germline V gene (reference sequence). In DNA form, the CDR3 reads TGTGCCAGCAGCTCTCGGGGGACCTCAAGCTCCTACGAGCAGTACTTC. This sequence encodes CASSSRGTSSSYEQYF.

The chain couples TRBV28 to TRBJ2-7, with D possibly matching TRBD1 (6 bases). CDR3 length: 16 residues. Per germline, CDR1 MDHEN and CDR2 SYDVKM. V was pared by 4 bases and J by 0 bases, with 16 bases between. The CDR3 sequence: CASSSPGHRISYEQYF. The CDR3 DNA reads TGTGCCAGCAGTTCACCGGGACATCGTATCTCCTACGAGCAGTACTTC.

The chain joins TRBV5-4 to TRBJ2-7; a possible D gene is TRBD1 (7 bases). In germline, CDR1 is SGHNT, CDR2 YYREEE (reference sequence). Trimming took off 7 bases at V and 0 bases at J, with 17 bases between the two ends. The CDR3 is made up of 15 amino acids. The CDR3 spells CASSLRDRFSYEQYF. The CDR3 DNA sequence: TGTGCCAGCTCGTTGCGGGACAGATTCTCCTACGAGCAGTACTTC.

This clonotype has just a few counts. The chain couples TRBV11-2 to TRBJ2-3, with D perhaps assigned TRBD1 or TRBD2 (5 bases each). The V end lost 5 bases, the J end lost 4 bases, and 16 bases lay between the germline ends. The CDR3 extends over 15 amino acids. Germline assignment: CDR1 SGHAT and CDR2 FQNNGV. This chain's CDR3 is CASSTGTRGADTQYF. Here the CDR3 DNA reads TGTGCCAGCAGCACCGGGACCCGGGGAGCAGATACGCAGTATTTT.

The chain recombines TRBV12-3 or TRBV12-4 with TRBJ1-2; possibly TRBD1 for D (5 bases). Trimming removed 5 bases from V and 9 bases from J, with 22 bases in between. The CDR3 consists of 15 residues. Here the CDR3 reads CASSPRVGGIGSYTF. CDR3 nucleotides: TGTGCCAGCAGTCCCAGGGTTGGGGGTATAGGGAGCTACACCTTC.

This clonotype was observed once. CDR3 nucleotides: TGTGCCAGCAGGTGGGGCAGGGTATCCTACGAGCAGTACTTC. Translating it yields CASRWGRVSYEQYF. The gene calls are TRBV27 and TRBJ2-7, with a possible D match to TRBD1 (5 bases). CDR1 and CDR2 from the germline V gene are MNHEY and SMNVEV (reference sequence). V shed 6 bases and J shed 1 base, with 13 bases lying between them. This CDR3 spans 14 amino acids.

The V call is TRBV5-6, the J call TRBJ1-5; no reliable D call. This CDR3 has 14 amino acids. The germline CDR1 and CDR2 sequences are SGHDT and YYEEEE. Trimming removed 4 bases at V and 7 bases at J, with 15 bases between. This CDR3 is CASSLRGGRQPQHF. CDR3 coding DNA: TGTGCCAGCAGCCTGCGGGGAGGGAGGCAGCCCCAGCATTTT.

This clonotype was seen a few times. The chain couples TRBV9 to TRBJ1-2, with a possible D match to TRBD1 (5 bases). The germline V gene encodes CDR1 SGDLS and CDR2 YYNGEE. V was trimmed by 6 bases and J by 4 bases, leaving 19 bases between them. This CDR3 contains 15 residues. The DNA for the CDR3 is TGTGCCAGCATCGAGGGACCGGATAGAATCTATGGCTACACCTTC. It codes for CASIEGPDRIYGYTF.

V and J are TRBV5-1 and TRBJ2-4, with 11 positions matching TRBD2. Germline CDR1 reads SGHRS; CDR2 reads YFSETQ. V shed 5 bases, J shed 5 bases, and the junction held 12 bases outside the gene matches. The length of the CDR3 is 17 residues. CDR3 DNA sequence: TGCGCCAGCAGATCTAGCGGGGGGCAGGGGATCGAAAACATTCAGTACTTC. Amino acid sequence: CASRSSGGQGIENIQYF. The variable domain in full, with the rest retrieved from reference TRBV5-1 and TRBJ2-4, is KAGVTQTPRYLIKTRGQQVTLSCSPISGHRSVSWYQQTPGQGLQFLFEYFSETQRNKGNFPGRFSGRQFSNSRSEMNVSTLELGDSALYLCASRSSGGQGIENIQYFGAGTRLSVL.

CDR3 sequence (DNA): TGTGCCAGCAGCTTAGTATACGAAAACGCCTACGAGCAGTACTTC. Translating gives CASSLVYENAYEQYF. The rearrangement joins TRBV11-1 to TRBJ2-7; D remains unclear. The CDR3 spans 15 residues. The V and J ends lost 1 base and 2 bases respectively, with 12 bases between them. Germline CDR1 is SGHAT and CDR2 is FQDESV (reference sequence).